This entry is about one T cell receptor (beta chain). The data originate from a study of blood T cell repertoires in COVID-19. The wider study: The origin of the acute and convalescent COVID-19 samples was the United States, Italy and Spain.

Original data processing: From reference gene primer amplification, estimates of nucleated cell counts were derived. Only in-frame clones appear in the TCRdb table, and some are missing; sequencing was by immunoSEQ multiplex PCR. The V and J calls and the clone size are those of that table, but D and trimming were determined from the DNA. This table has under 200,000 clones, around 90% appearing once. The CDR3 is 14 amino acids. CDR1 is SGDLS, CDR2 YYNGEE, per germline. V lost 0 bases and J 3 bases, leaving 9 bases between the germline ends. The TCR sequence derives from a man over 45 with acute or convalescent COVID-19. The chain recombines TRBV9 with TRBJ2-5, with a possible D match to TRBD1 (5 bases). The sequencing input was peripheral blood. Here the CDR3 reads CASSVGGREETQYF. Here the CDR3 DNA reads TGTGCCAGCAGCGTAGGCGGCAGGGAAGAGACCCAGTACTTC.